This T cell receptor beta chain was identified in a study of tumor-infiltrating lymphocytes in oesophageal squamous cell carcinoma. TCRdb reprocessed the PCR reads via MiXCR and lists one record per CDR3 protein. The repertoire holds roughly 16,000 distinct CDR3 sequences, with around 46% as singletons. Between the trimmed V and J ends, which lost 4 bases and 4 bases, there was a span of 5 bases. The CDR3 has 12 amino acids. The germline V gene encodes CDR1 SGHTA and CDR2 FQGNSA. This sequence was found in a female donor with esophageal squamous cell carcinoma. Sequenced input: normal esophageal tissue next to the tumor. The chain joins TRBV7-2 to TRBJ1-5; D gene uncertain. The CDR3 DNA reads TGTGCCAGCAGCTATCAGAATCAGCCCCAGCATTTT. Translation: CASSYQNQPQHF.